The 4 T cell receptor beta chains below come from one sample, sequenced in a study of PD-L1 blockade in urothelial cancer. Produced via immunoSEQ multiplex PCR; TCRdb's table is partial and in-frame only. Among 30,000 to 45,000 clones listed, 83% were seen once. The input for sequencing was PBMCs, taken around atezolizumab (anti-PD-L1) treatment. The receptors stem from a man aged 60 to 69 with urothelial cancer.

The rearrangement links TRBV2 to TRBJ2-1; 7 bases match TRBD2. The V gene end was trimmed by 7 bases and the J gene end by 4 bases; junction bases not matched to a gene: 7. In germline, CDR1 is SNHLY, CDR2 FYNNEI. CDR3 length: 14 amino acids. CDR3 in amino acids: CASMPGTTYNEQFF. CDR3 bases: TGTGCCAGCATGCCCGGGACTACTTACAATGAGCAGTTCTTC.

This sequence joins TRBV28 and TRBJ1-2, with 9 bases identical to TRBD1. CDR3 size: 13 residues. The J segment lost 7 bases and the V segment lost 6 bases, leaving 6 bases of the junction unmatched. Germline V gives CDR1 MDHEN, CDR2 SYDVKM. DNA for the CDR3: TGTGCCAGCAGGGGGACAGGGAAGGGTGGCTACACCTTC. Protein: CASRGTGKGGYTF.

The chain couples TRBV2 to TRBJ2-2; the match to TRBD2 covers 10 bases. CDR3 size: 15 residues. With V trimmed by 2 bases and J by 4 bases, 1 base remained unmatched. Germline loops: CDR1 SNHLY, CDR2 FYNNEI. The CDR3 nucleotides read TGTGCCAGCAGTGAACTAGCGGGAGTCACCGGGGAGCTGTTTTTT. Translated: CASSELAGVTGELFF.

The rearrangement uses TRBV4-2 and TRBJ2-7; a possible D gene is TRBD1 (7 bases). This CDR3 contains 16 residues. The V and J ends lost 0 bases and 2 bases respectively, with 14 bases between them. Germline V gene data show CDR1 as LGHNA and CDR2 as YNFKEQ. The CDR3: CASSQDGGGTAYEQYF. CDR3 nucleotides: TGTGCCAGCAGCCAAGATGGTGGGGGGACAGCCTACGAGCAGTACTTC.